Below, 16 T cell receptor beta chains from the same sample are listed, as sequenced in a study of Ad26.COV2.S vaccination and SARS-CoV-2 variants. Treatment of the sample: approximately 18 received Ad26.COV2.S at low or high dose, single or two shots; roughly 5 received placebo; per-sample allocation not given. Collection of samples fell on day 63 after the first vaccine or placebo injection. The repertoire was sequenced with immunoSEQ multiplex PCR; TCRdb's copy has only in-frame clones and lacks some. The sample holds roughly 680,000 clones; about 89% are singletons and the top ten take 1.5%. The material sequenced was peripheral blood, taken in a trial of Ad26.COV2.S vaccine versus placebo. All receptors derive from a person between 18 and 65 years old who received the Ad26.COV2.S COVID-19 vaccine or a placebo.

V and J are TRBV7-6 and TRBJ2-6; possibly TRBD2 for D (5 bases). CDR3 length: 20 amino acids. The germline V and J ends were trimmed by 1 base and 0 bases, with 19 bases remaining between them. Per germline, CDR1 SGHVS and CDR2 FNYEAQ. CDR3 amino acids: CASSLGVFWRRPSGANVLTF. The CDR3 bases are TGTGCCAGCAGCTTAGGGGTCTTTTGGCGGAGGCCCTCTGGGGCCAACGTCCTGACTTTC.

The chain links TRBV11-1 to TRBJ2-1, with unresolved D. Germline CDR1 is SGHAT and CDR2 is FQDESV (reference sequence). The CDR3 runs 14 residues. Trimming shortened V by 6 bases and J by 10 bases, and 19 bases separated the two germline ends. The CDR3 loop is CASSVSSDTREQFF. The CDR3 DNA reads TGTGCCAGCAGTGTTAGCTCAGATACTCGGGAGCAGTTCTTC.

About this clone itself: The sample has other DNA sequences that encode this CDR3 too. The chain recombines TRBV6-5 with TRBJ2-7; D is uncertain. Germline V gene data show CDR1 as MNHEY and CDR2 as SVGAGI. This CDR3 contains 11 residues. V dropped 5 bases and J dropped 3 bases, with 5 bases sitting between them. The CDR3 DNA is TGTGCCAGCAGTAATAGCTACGAGCAGTACTTC. Its translation: CASSNSYEQYF.

The chain has TRBV7-2 and TRBJ1-5; D uncertain. This CDR3 region has 13 residues. Germline loops: CDR1 SGHTA, CDR2 FQGNSA. V gave up 5 bases and J gave up 5 bases, with 10 bases separating them. In DNA form, the CDR3 reads TGTGCCAGCAGCCCCGACCGATATCAGCCCCAGCATTTT. As protein: CASSPDRYQPQHF.

The chain recombines TRBV5-5 with TRBJ2-7; TRBD1 aligns across 10 bases. Germline values: CDR1 SGHKS, CDR2 YYEKEE (reference sequence). The CDR3 spans 15 residues. With V trimmed by 3 bases and J by 5 bases, 8 bases remained unmatched. The CDR3 sequence: CASSYLTGGFNEQYF. The CDR3 DNA follows: TGTGCCAGCAGCTACCTGACAGGGGGCTTCAACGAGCAGTACTTC.

Only one count was recorded for this clone. V and J are TRBV19 and TRBJ1-4; 7 bases match TRBD1. Losses at the gene ends were 6 bases for V and 2 bases for J; bases not matched to a gene: 3. The germline CDR1 and CDR2 sequences are LNHDA and SQIVND (reference sequence). This CDR3 region has 14 residues. CDR3: CASRQGSTNEKLFF. Here the CDR3 DNA reads TGTGCCAGTAGACAGGGGTCCACTAATGAAAAACTGTTTTTT.

The chain recombines TRBV9 with TRBJ2-2; the D gene could be TRBD1 or TRBD2 (5 bases each). This CDR3 spans 14 amino acids. CDR1 SGDLS and CDR2 YYNGEE come from the germline V gene. The germline V and J ends were trimmed by 7 bases and 7 bases, with 17 bases remaining between them. The CDR3 here is CASEGPSANGELFF. The CDR3 DNA reads as TGTGCCAGCGAGGGGCCCTCAGCCAACGGGGAGCTGTTTTTT.

CDR3 nucleotides: TGCGCCAGCAGGGCAAAATCTCCAGGGTGGGGAACTAATGAAAAACTGTTTTTT. It codes for CASRAKSPGWGTNEKLFF. The J gene is TRBJ1-4, the V gene TRBV10-1; the D gene is possibly TRBD1 (5 bases). CDR1 is WNHNN and CDR2 is SYGVQD in the germline V gene (reference sequence). V shed 6 bases and J shed 1 base, with 21 bases lying between them. This CDR3 is 18 amino acids long.

The chain links TRBV18 to TRBJ1-2; D is unclear. V was clipped by 0 bases and J by 6 bases, with 11 bases between them. In germline, CDR1 is KGHSH, CDR2 LQKENI. This CDR3 is built from 14 residues. The CDR3 nucleotides read TGTGCCAGCTCACCACCAAACAAGAGGGATGGCTACACCTTC. This translates into CASSPPNKRDGYTF.

The rearrangement uses TRBV4-1 and TRBJ2-1; D uncertain. V was shortened by 2 bases and J by 12 bases, with 17 bases between the two germline ends. This CDR3 region has 14 residues. Per germline, CDR1 MGHRA and CDR2 YSYEKL. The CDR3 sequence: CASSQSNSLRGQFF. For the CDR3, the DNA is TGCGCCAGCAGCCAATCTAACAGCTTAAGAGGGCAGTTCTTC.

Written as DNA, the CDR3 is TGTGCCAGTAGTATAGATCGGGGAAACTCGGAAGCTTTCTTT. Translated: CASSIDRGNSEAFF. The V and J genes are TRBV19 and TRBJ1-1; D gene ambiguous. Per the germline V gene, CDR1 is LNHDA and CDR2 is SQIVND (reference sequence). The CDR3 length is 14 residues. V was cut by 0 bases and J by 8 bases, with 13 bases left in between.

The gene calls are TRBV5-4 and TRBJ2-7, with unresolved D. With 0 bases removed from V and 7 bases from J, the gap between germline ends came to 11 bases. The germline gives CDR1 SGHNT, CDR2 YYREEE (reference sequence). The CDR3 runs 13 residues. CDR3 amino acids: CASSLAASREQYF. Written as DNA, the CDR3 is TGTGCCAGCAGCTTGGCGGCTTCGAGGGAGCAGTACTTC.

The rearrangement links TRBV30 to TRBJ1-5, with D unclear. In germline, CDR1 is GTSNPN, CDR2 SVGIG (reference sequence). This CDR3 region has 13 residues. Deletions cut 5 bases from V and 5 bases from J, with 13 bases between. The CDR3 protein is CAWGLGQDQPQHF. In nucleotides, the CDR3 is TGTGCCTGGGGCCTAGGCCAAGATCAGCCCCAGCATTTT.

This chain joins TRBV24-1 and TRBJ2-3, with 7 bases matching TRBD1. CDR1 KGHDR and CDR2 SFDVKD come from the germline V gene. This CDR3 comprises 16 residues. Trimming took 4 bases from V and 0 from J; bases not matched to a gene: 6. The CDR3 loop is CATSDSEGASTDTQYF. The CDR3 DNA follows: TGTGCCACCAGTGACTCCGAGGGGGCGAGCACAGATACGCAGTATTTT.

This chain joins TRBV10-3 and TRBJ2-1, with no clear D. Trimming left V 8 bases short and J 8 bases short, with 13 bases between. Germline CDR1 is ENHRY and CDR2 is SYGVKD. The CDR3 runs 12 residues. The CDR3 coding sequence is TGTGCCATCTCATCCCTCGAAGATGAGCAGTTCTTC. This gives the protein CAISSLEDEQFF.

J is TRBJ1-4 and V is TRBV13, with no clear D. CDR3 length: 12 amino acids. Trimming shortened V by 2 bases and J by 8 bases, and 6 bases separated the two germline ends. CDR1 PRHDT and CDR2 FYEKMQ come from the germline V gene (reference sequence). CDR3 in DNA: TGTGCCAGCAGCTTACTGGGGGAAAAACTGTTTTTT. Translating it yields CASSLLGEKLFF. Combining the CDR3 with reference TRBV13 and TRBJ1-4 gives the whole variable domain AAGVIQSPRHLIKEKRETATLKCYPIPRHDTVYWYQQGPGQDPQFLISFYEKMQSDKGSIPDRFSAQQFSDYHSELNMSSLELGDSALYFCASSLLGEKLFFGSGTQLSVL.